This entry lists 11 T cell receptor beta chains sequenced from one sample in a study of blood T cell repertoires in COVID-19. Libraries were prepared by immunoSEQ multiplex PCR; TCRdb keeps only in-frame clonotypes and omits some of them. The data contain some 280,000 clones, about 88% of them singletons. Specimen: peripheral blood. The receptors were gathered from a woman aged 60 to 75 with acute or convalescent COVID-19.

The V gene is TRBV6-5, the J gene TRBJ1-5, with 7 bases aligning to TRBD1. Looked up from germline, CDR1 is MNHEY and CDR2 is SVGAGI. The V segment lost 6 bases and the J segment 0 bases; nucleotides outside the gene matches: 5. The CDR3 sequence is 15 residues long. DNA of the CDR3: TGTGCCAGCAGGCAACAGGGGTTTAGCAATCAGCCCCAGCATTTT. Encoded protein: CASRQQGFSNQPQHF.

V gene TRBV12-3 or TRBV12-4 combines with J gene TRBJ2-5; D is possibly TRBD1 (5 bases). Trimming pared 5 bases from V and 5 bases from J, leaving 12 bases between. The CDR3 sequence is 13 residues long. In nucleotides, the CDR3 is TGTGCCAGCAGTGAAGGGGCCAGGGAGACCCAGTACTTC. Its translation is CASSEGARETQYF.

CDR3 nucleotides: TGTGCCAGCAGCTTAGCAACTAGCGGGAGTGGCACAGATACGCAGTATTTT. This gives the protein CASSLATSGSGTDTQYF. The chain has TRBV7-6 and TRBJ2-3, with 11 nucleotides matching TRBD2. Trimming at V came to 0 bases and at J to 1 base, leaving 3 bases not matched to a gene. CDR3 length: 17 amino acids. Germline V gives CDR1 SGHVS, CDR2 FNYEAQ. Based on the CDR3 plus reference TRBV7-6 and TRBJ2-3, the full variable domain is GAGVSQSPRYKVTKRGQDVALRCDPISGHVSLYWYRQALGQGPEFLTYFNYEAQQDKSGLPNDRFSAERPEGSISTLTIQRTEQRDSAMYRCASSLATSGSGTDTQYFGPGTRLTVL.

V gene TRBV5-1 combines with J gene TRBJ2-1, with TRBD2 matching 9 bases. The length of the CDR3 is 15 residues. Trimming removed 4 bases from V and 2 bases from J; junction bases left unmatched: 4. CDR1 SGHRS and CDR2 YFSETQ come from the germline V gene. The CDR3: CASSPAGGPYNEQFF. The DNA for the CDR3 is TGCGCCAGCAGCCCCGCGGGGGGGCCCTACAATGAGCAGTTCTTC.

J is TRBJ1-6 and V is TRBV7-7, with D perhaps TRBD1 (5 bases). The CDR3 covers 15 residues. Germline V gene lookup returns CDR1 SSHAT and CDR2 FNYEAQ (reference sequence). The V and J ends lost 2 bases and 7 bases respectively, with 12 bases between them. CDR3 in amino acids: CASSLTRDSNSPLHF. DNA of the CDR3: TGTGCCAGCAGCTTAACCCGGGACTCGAATTCACCCCTCCACTTT. The full variable domain, rest sourced from reference TRBV7-7 and TRBJ1-6, is GAGVSQSPRYKVTKRGQDVTLRCDPISSHATLYWYQQALGQGPEFLTYFNYEAQPDKSGLPSDRFSAERPEGSISTLTIQRTEQRDSAMYRCASSLTRDSNSPLHFGNGTRLTVT.

The chain has TRBV6-5 and TRBJ1-2; D uncertain. The germline CDR1 and CDR2 sequences are MNHEY and SVGAGI. Trimming shortened V by 4 bases and J by 3 bases, and 9 bases separated the two germline ends. The CDR3 runs to 13 residues. The CDR3 DNA is TGTGCCAGCAGTTCCACCAGGCACTATGGCTACACCTTC. This gives the protein CASSSTRHYGYTF.

The genes are TRBV30 and TRBJ2-6; D remains ambiguous. The ends were cut back, 6 bases at V and 5 bases at J, with 14 bases in the middle. CDR3 length equals 14 residues. Germline V gene data show CDR1 as GTSNPN and CDR2 as SVGIG (reference sequence). CDR3 in DNA: TGTGCCTGTTTTCAAACTGAGAGGGCCAACGTCCTGACTTTC. This encodes CACFQTERANVLTF.

The rearrangement joins TRBV18 to TRBJ1-1, with TRBD1 identical over 10 bases. In germline, CDR1 is KGHSH, CDR2 LQKENI. The CDR3 contains 14 residues. The V gene end was trimmed by 4 bases and the J gene end by 6 bases; junction bases not matched to a gene: 5. The CDR3, as DNA: TGTGCCAGCTCACGGACAGGGGGTGGGGCTGAAGCTTTCTTT. Translation gives CASSRTGGGAEAFF.

The chain employs TRBV28 and TRBJ1-5; a weak D match, TRBD1 (5 bases). This CDR3 comprises 16 residues. Trimming shortened V by 5 bases and J by 1 base, and 15 bases separated the two germline ends. Germline V gene lookup returns CDR1 MDHEN and CDR2 SYDVKM. CDR3 coding DNA: TGTGCCAGCAGTACAGGTTTCCTGACGAGCAATCAGCCCCAGCATTTT. This encodes CASSTGFLTSNQPQHF.

About this clone itself: The same CDR3 also results from other DNA sequences found in this sample. The V and J genes are TRBV28 and TRBJ1-1, with no clear D. Trimming cost V 6 bases and J 0 bases, with 8 bases left between them. The CDR3 sequence is 13 residues long. Germline assignment: CDR1 MDHEN and CDR2 SYDVKM. This CDR3 reads CASSLRVNTEAFF. CDR3 in DNA: TGTGCCAGCAGCCTCCGGGTGAACACTGAAGCTTTCTTT.

The chain is built from TRBV5-4 and TRBJ1-2; 8 bases fit TRBD1. The CDR3 loop spans 17 amino acids. V dropped 5 bases and J dropped 4; count of bases not matched to a gene: 16. In germline, CDR1 is SGHNT, CDR2 YYREEE (reference sequence). CDR3 sequence reads: CASSSVPTGQASYGYTF. CDR3 DNA: TGTGCCAGCAGTTCTGTCCCTACGGGACAGGCGAGCTATGGCTACACCTTC.